This T cell receptor (beta chain) is from a study of shared clonotypes between healthy human individuals. General study results and limits: Enrolling few donors narrowed the genetic and exposure-history diversity that was represented.

Each donor was a Caucasian adult residing in Nashville, Tennessee. Genomic DNA from each subset was divided evenly over several immunoSEQ plates. The method was immunoSEQ multiplex PCR; TCRdb's version includes in-frame clones alone and lacks a portion of them. The table includes some 510,000 clones, less than 85% detected once. Points on this clone: The target antigen is unknown.

CDR1 and CDR2 from the germline V gene are SGHRS and YFSETQ. The CDR3 totals 16 residues. The V end was cut by 7 bases, the J end by 2 bases, with 20 bases between. V gene TRBV5-1 combines with J gene TRBJ2-3; D might be TRBD2 (6 bases). Sequencing was done on a sample of PBMCs. The clonotype was recovered from a woman in her thirties or forties in good health. Some clones in this sample may be carry-over from other donors' samples. This CDR3 is CASRLGFGTLTDTQYF. CDR3 nucleotide sequence: TGCGCCAGCCGCCTAGGATTCGGGACTCTCACAGATACGCAGTATTTT.